A single sample gave rise to the 2 T cell receptor beta chains below, sequenced in a study of tissue T cells after allogeneic stem cell transplantation (dated by TCRdb to 2021 to 2024). The time point label for this specimen denotes: human tissue collected at research (rapid) autopsy. The library relied on the immunoSEQ multiplex PCR assay. Sourced from immuneACCESS, this table was stored by TCRdb with only in-frame sequences that have V and J called. A share of the clones is absent; for the studies checked, an unresolved V gene accounts for under half, and the remainder has no known explanation. The sample has 8,900 or so clones on record, under 75% of them singletons. 9% to 9.5% of the sample comes from the top ten. The source was tissue from the ileum, collected at autopsy. All receptors derive from a woman between 18 and 50 years old with breast cancer.

The table lists this clone with a few counts. V usage is TRBV27 and J usage is TRBJ2-7; D gene uncertain. The CDR3 spans 15 residues. With 5 bases removed from V and 0 bases from J, the gap between germline ends came to 14 bases. Germline V CDR1 and CDR2: MNHEY, SMNVEV (reference sequence). CDR3 bases: TGTGCCAGCAGTCCGAACTACGAGATCTCCTACGAGCAGTACTTC. This translates into CASSPNYEISYEQYF.

This clone was recorded a few times. This rearrangement joins TRBV19 to TRBJ1-6; no reliable D call. This CDR3 has 14 amino acids. The germline V gene has CDR1 LNHDA and CDR2 SQIVND (reference sequence). With 7 bases removed from V and 0 bases from J, the gap between germline ends came to 7 bases. The CDR3 loop is CASIGSSYNSPLHF. The CDR3 coding sequence is TGTGCCAGTATCGGCAGCTCCTATAATTCACCCCTCCACTTT.